Sequencing of this T cell receptor (beta chain) was carried out in a study of graft-versus-host responses after intestinal transplantation. Study summary: Recipients were all induced with anti-thymocyte globulin, then given tacrolimus and steroids for about three years. The study's findings and limits: With peak circulating GvH clone levels came an association with early post-transplant HvG declines. Detection of GvH clones occurred in recipient marrow, and some had their first appearance in ileum or blood.

Profiling relied on immunoSEQ multiplex PCR, and the TCRdb table lists in-frame clones only, not all of them. The sample includes about 15,000 clones, around two fifths of them seen just once. Trimming removed 3 bases at V and 1 base at J, with 12 bases between. The CDR3 consists of 15 residues. Germline CDR1 reads MGHRA; CDR2 reads YSYEKL. Responders (about 200,000, CFSE-labeled) met about 200,000 stimulators that were irradiated and violet-dye-labeled. This clone was seen a few times. This TCR came from a human patient who received an intestinal transplant. Specimen: alloreactive CD8+ T cells from a mixed lymphocyte reaction culture, collected before intestinal transplant. Regarding subset: CFSE-low proliferating T cells sorted from roughly six-day pre-transplant mixed lymphocyte reaction (GvH or HvG direction). The chain joins TRBV4-1 to TRBJ1-1; D gene uncertain. The CDR3 reads CASSQVGWGNTEAFF. DNA for the CDR3: TGCGCCAGCAGCCAGGTGGGGTGGGGGAACACTGAAGCTTTCTTT.